The 18 T cell receptor beta chains reported below all come from one sample, sequenced in a study of T cells expressing NK-cell markers. TCRdb re-called the 5' RACE reads and catalogs CDR3 proteins one per entry, DNA excluded. Its table records roughly 300,000 distinct CDR3 sequences. Sample: blood T cells: a sorted CD56 or NKG2C T cell subset, CD4+ or CD8+ T cells, or bulk PBMC T cells (not recorded which). These receptors all stem from a woman between 18 and 69 years old in good health.

The genes are TRBV18 and TRBJ1-1; TCRdb reports TRBD1, a call that lacks DNA to check it against. CDR1 KGHSH and CDR2 LQKENI come from the germline V gene. The CDR3 sequence is 14 residues long. This CDR3 is CASSPPSQGMRAFF.

This chain joins TRBV2 and TRBJ2-3; without DNA, the TCRdb call of TRBD2 cannot be checked. Germline loops: CDR1 SNHLY, CDR2 FYNNEI. The CDR3 covers 13 residues. CDR3 residues: CASKKDFTDTQYF.

The V call is TRBV7-3, the J call TRBJ2-3; TCRdb proposes TRBD2, but this gene call is untestable without DNA. This CDR3 is built from 13 residues. Germline assignment: CDR1 SGHTA and CDR2 FQGTGA. CDR3 protein: CASSSTRVDTQYF.

The chain has TRBV20-1 and TRBJ1-6; TCRdb outputs TRBD1, but without DNA this stays unchecked. The germline V gene encodes CDR1 DFQATT and CDR2 SNEGSKA (reference sequence). This CDR3 is built from 17 residues. CDR3 region: CSARDLPRTGPKGPLHF.

The CDR3 loop reads CSARDGTGYTEAFF. The chain joins TRBV20-1 to TRBJ1-1; TCRdb's D call, TRBD1, is unchecked because there is no DNA. Per the germline V gene, CDR1 is DFQATT and CDR2 is SNEGSKA (reference sequence). The CDR3 extends over 14 amino acids.

This chain links TRBV5-5 with TRBJ2-5; TCRdb names TRBD2, which stays unverified in the absence of DNA. In germline, CDR1 is SGHKS, CDR2 YYEKEE (reference sequence). CDR3 size: 15 residues. The CDR3 sequence: CASSLFRGLGETQYF.

The rearrangement uses TRBV6-5 and TRBJ2-7. The germline gives CDR1 MNHEY, CDR2 SVGAGI. The CDR3 is 15 residues long. The CDR3 spells CASSSHGGGSYEQYF.

This chain joins TRBV2 and TRBJ2-5; TCRdb calls TRBD2, which cannot be checked without DNA. This CDR3 comprises 13 residues. The germline CDR1 and CDR2 sequences are SNHLY and FYNNEI. The CDR3 loop is CASGLLQQETQYF.

This chain joins TRBV20-1 and TRBJ1-1. The CDR3 extends over 13 amino acids. Germline CDR1 reads DFQATT; CDR2 reads SNEGSKA (reference sequence). Here the CDR3 reads CSATAHLNTEAFF.

The chain combines TRBV9 with TRBJ1-1; the D call of TRBD1 rests on TCRdb alone, since no DNA is present to check it. This CDR3 spans 14 amino acids. From germline, CDR1 is SGDLS and CDR2 YYNGEE. CDR3 sequence reads: CASSVEEGATEAFF. Full variable domain (outside the CDR3, taken from reference TRBV9 and TRBJ1-1): DSGVTQTPKHLITATGQRVTLRCSPRSGDLSVYWYQQSLDQGLQFLIQYYNGEERAKGNILERFSAQQFPDLHSELNLSSLELGDSALYFCASSVEEGATEAFFGQGTRLTVV.

The chain uses TRBV20-1 and TRBJ1-1; TCRdb selects TRBD1, and the lack of DNA leaves this call unchecked. The germline CDR1 and CDR2 sequences are DFQATT and SNEGSKA (reference sequence). The CDR3 totals 12 residues. The chain's CDR3 is CSTYRANTEAFF.

The V and J genes are TRBV24-1 and TRBJ1-5; with no DNA, the TCRdb D assignment of TRBD1 cannot be verified. Germline V gene data show CDR1 as KGHDR and CDR2 as SFDVKD. This CDR3 has 16 residues. The CDR3: CATSDRTGVSNQPQHF.

V gene TRBV12-5 combines with J gene TRBJ2-7; absent DNA, TCRdb's TRBD1 call cannot be checked. The CDR3 runs 17 residues. CDR1 LGHNT and CDR2 FRNRAP come from the germline V gene. The chain's CDR3 is CASGLSRDRSYTYEQYF.

The chain has TRBV2 and TRBJ2-3; the D call of TRBD2 rests on TCRdb alone, since no DNA is present to check it. This CDR3 region has 15 residues. The germline V gene has CDR1 SNHLY and CDR2 FYNNEI. CDR3 region: CASTTGTPGADTQYF.

The gene calls are TRBV5-4 and TRBJ1-1; lacking DNA, the TRBD1 call made by TCRdb goes unchecked. The CDR3 runs 14 residues. Germline assignment: CDR1 SGHNT and CDR2 YYREEE (reference sequence). The CDR3 loop reads CASSPKGTNTEAFF.

The rearrangement joins TRBV5-1 to TRBJ1-4; TCRdb gives TRBD1 as the D gene, but with no DNA this cannot be confirmed. Germline assignment: CDR1 SGHRS and CDR2 YFSETQ. The CDR3 has 16 amino acids. Here the CDR3 reads CASSRTGEGANEKLFF.

The chain's CDR3 is CASSHTIQGAVDTEAFF. This chain joins TRBV9 and TRBJ1-1; there is no DNA to check the TCRdb D call of TRBD1. The CDR3 length is 17 residues. The germline gives CDR1 SGDLS, CDR2 YYNGEE. The whole variable domain, remainder taken from reference TRBV9 and TRBJ1-1, is DSGVTQTPKHLITATGQRVTLRCSPRSGDLSVYWYQQSLDQGLQFLIQYYNGEERAKGNILERFSAQQFPDLHSELNLSSLELGDSALYFCASSHTIQGAVDTEAFFGQGTRLTVV.

V and J are TRBV5-1 and TRBJ1-6; TCRdb reports TRBD1, a call that lacks DNA to check it against. Germline-derived CDR1 and CDR2 are SGHRS and YFSETQ. This CDR3 has 15 amino acids. CDR3 sequence reads: CASSRRGTDNSPLHF.